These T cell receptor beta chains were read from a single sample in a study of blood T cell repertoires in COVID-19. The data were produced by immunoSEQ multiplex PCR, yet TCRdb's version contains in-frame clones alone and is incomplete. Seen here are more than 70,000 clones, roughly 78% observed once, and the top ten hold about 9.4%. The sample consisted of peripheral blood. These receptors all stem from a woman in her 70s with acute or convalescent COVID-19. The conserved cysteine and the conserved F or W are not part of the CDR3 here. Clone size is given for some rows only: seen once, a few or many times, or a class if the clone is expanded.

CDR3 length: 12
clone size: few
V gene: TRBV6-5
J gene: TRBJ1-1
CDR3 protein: ASTRQGGNTEAF

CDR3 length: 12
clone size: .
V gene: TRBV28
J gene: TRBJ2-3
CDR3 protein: ASSFAGGADTQY

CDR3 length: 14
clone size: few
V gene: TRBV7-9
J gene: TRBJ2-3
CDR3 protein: ASSLGLAELVDTQY

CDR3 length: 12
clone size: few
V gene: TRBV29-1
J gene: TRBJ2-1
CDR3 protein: SVRLGDRPNEQF

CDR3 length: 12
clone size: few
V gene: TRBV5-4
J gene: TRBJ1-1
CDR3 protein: ASSHRGGFAEAF

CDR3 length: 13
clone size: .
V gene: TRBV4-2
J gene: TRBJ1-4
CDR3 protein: ASSQSWDIDEKLF

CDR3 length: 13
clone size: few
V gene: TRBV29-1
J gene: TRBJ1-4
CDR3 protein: SVALSGGTNEKLF

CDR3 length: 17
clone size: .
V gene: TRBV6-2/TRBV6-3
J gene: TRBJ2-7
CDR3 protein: ASSYPSGGAFGFLYEQY

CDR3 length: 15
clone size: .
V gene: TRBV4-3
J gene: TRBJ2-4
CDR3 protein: ASSQDRTGVAKNIQY

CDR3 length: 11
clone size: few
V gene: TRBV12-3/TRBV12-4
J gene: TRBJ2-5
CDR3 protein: ASTQGMGETQY

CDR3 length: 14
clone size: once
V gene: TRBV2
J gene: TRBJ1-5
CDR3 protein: ASRDGAGASNQPQH

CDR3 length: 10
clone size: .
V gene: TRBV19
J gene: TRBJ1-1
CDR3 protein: ASSSGIAEAF

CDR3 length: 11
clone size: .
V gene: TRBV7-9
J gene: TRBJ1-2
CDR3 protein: ASSEGLLYGYT

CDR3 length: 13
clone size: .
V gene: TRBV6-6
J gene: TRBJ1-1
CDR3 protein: ASSYSTGMNTEAF

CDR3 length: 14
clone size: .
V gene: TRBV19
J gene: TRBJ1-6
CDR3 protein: ASSILPGSYNSPLH

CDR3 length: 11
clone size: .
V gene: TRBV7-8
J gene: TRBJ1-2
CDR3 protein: ASSFTGDYGYT

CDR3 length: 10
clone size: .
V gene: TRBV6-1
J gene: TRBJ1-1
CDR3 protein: ASRSDRGEAF

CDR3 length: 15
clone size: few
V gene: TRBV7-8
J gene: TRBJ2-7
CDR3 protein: ASSLSGTSGNRYEQY

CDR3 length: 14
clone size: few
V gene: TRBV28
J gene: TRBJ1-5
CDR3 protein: ASSLRGAGYNQPQH

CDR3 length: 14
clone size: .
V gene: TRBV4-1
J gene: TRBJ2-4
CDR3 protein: ASSRVGGGLENIQY

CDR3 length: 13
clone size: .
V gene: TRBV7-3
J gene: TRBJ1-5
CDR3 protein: ASRTKRGSNQPQH

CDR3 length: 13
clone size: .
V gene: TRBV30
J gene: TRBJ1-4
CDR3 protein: AWSSAMTTNEKLF

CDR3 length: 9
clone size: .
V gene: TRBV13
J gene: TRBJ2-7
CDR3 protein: ASSRAYEQY

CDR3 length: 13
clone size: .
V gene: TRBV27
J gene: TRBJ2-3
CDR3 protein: ASSLLSGRADTQY

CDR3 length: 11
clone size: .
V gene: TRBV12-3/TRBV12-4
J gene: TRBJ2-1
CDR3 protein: ASRTGGRNEQF

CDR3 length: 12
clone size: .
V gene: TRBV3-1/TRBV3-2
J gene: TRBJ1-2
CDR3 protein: ASSLGQGRAGYT

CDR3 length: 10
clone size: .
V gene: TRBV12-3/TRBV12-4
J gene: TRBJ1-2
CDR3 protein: ASSRLAGGYT

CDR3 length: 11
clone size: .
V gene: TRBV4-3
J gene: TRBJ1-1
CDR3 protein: ASSQVRGLEAF

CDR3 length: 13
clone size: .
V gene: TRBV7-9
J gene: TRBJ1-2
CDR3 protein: ASSFASGTVSSYT

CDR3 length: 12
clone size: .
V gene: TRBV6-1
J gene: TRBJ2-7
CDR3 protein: ASSERSGGYEQY

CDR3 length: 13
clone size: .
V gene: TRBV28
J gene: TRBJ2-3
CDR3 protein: ASTGGRLRTDTQY

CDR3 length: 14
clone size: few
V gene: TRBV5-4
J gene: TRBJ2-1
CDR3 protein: ASSPAGLAGVGEQF

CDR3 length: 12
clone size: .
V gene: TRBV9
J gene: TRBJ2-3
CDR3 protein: ASSVRIGADTQY

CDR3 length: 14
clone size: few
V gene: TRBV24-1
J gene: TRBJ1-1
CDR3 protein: ATSDSNRGPNTEAF

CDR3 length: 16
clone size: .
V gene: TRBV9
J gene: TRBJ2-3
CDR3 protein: ASSPGLAGGPPTDTQY

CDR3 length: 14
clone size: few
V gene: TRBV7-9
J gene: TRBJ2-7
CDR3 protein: ASSFFPWTGPYEQY

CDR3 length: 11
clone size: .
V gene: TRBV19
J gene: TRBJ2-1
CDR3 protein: ASSLAVGNEQF

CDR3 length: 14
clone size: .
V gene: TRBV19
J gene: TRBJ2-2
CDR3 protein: ASRSPRDISGGELF

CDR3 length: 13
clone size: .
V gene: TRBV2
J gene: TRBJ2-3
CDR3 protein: ASRKTSGSADTQY

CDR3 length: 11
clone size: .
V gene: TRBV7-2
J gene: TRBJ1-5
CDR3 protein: ASSLAQDKPQH

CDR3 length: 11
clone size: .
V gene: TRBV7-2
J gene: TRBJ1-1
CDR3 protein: ASSLQGNTEAF

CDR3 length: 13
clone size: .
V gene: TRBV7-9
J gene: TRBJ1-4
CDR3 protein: ASSLEPGQIEKLF

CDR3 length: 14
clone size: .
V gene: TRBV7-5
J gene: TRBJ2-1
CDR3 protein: VRSLEWAGAYNEQF

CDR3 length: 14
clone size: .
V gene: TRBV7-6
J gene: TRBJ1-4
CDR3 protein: ASSLNPGQGGEKLF

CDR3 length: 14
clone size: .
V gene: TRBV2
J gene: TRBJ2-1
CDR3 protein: ASSESLAGYYNEQF

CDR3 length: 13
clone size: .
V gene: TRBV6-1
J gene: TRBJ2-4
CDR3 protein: ASSEWGEIKNIQY

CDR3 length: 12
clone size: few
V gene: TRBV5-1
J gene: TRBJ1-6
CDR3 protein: ASRGLPENSPLH

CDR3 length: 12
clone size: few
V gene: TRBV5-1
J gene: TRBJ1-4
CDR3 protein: ASSLRGFNEKLF

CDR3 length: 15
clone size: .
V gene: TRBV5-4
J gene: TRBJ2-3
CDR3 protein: ASTRGALAVTTDTQY

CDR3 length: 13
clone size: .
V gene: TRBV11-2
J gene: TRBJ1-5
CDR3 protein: ASSPEGAYNQPQH

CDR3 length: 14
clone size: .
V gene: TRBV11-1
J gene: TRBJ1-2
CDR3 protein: ASSAGQGLANYGYT

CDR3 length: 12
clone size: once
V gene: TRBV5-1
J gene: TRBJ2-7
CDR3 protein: ASSLITGDREQY

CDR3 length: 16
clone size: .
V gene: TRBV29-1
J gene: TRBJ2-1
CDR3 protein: SVASVTGTRGSYNEQF

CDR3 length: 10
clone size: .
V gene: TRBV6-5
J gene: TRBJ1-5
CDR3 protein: AGWEGNQPQH

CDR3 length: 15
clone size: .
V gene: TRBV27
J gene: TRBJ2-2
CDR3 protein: ASSPGLAGGPGGELF

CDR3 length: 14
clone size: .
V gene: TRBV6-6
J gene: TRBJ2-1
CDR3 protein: ASSYPTGQRPNEQF

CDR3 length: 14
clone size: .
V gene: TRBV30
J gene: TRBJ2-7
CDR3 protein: AWSVRVTGITYEQY

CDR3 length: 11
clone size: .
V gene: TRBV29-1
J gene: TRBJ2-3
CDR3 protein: SVEGQGVVTQY

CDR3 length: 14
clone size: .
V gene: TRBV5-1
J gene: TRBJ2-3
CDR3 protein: ASSPALAGVGDTQY